One sample yielded the 11 T cell receptor beta chains listed below, sequenced in a study of cytomegalovirus exposure and HLA in healthy donors. The PCR had 60 Vbeta and 13 Jbeta primers. The method was immunoSEQ multiplex PCR; TCRdb's version includes in-frame clones alone and lacks a portion of them. The data contain about 140,000 clones, around 70% of them singletons. The sequencing input was PBMCs. The receptor set was obtained from a woman in her 30s in good health and CMV-seronegative.

The chain combines TRBV14 with TRBJ2-3, with 10 bases matching TRBD2. Germline trimming cut 2 bases from V and 2 bases from J; bases unmatched to any gene: 4. The germline V gene encodes CDR1 SGHDN and CDR2 FVKESK. The CDR3 is made up of 16 amino acids. CDR3 sequence (DNA): TGTGCCAGCAGCCAACCGGGACTAGCGCTCACAGATACGCAGTATTTT. Protein: CASSQPGLALTDTQYF. The variable domain in full, with the rest retrieved from reference TRBV14 and TRBJ2-3, is EAGVTQFPSHSVIEKGQTVTLRCDPISGHDNLYWYRRVMGKEIKFLLHFVKESKQDESGMPNNRFLAERTGGTYSTLKVQPAELEDSGVYFCASSQPGLALTDTQYFGPGTRLTVL.

V is TRBV7-3 and J is TRBJ2-1, with a possible D match to TRBD2 (5 bases). V lost 5 bases, J lost 4 bases, and 15 bases lay in between. CDR1 and CDR2 (germline): SGHTA, FQGTGA. The CDR3 has 15 amino acids. CDR3 DNA: TGTGCCAGCAGCCCCGGGGTAGCGCGTTACAATGAGCAGTTCTTC. Its protein is CASSPGVARYNEQFF.

This clone was detected only once. The rearrangement links TRBV30 to TRBJ1-1, with 9 bases fitting TRBD1. Germline values: CDR1 GTSNPN, CDR2 SVGIG (reference sequence). This CDR3 spans 16 amino acids. V trimming: 2 bases; J trimming: 6 bases; junction bases outside the gene matches: 13. CDR3 sequence: CAWSPLWDRDSPEAFF. DNA of the CDR3: TGTGCCTGGAGTCCCCTCTGGGACAGGGACAGCCCTGAAGCTTTCTTT.

In DNA, the CDR3 is TGTGCCAGCAGTTACTCGAATGGGGACAGAGGTTTCTTT. Amino acid sequence: CASSYSNGDRGFF. The chain is built from TRBV6-6 and TRBJ1-1; 7 bases are shared with TRBD1. The CDR3 spans 13 residues. Germline CDR1 MNHNY, CDR2 SVGAGI (reference sequence). Losses at the gene ends were 0 bases for V and 13 bases for J; bases not matched to a gene: 8.

The DNA for the CDR3 is TGTGCCAGCAGTGGGACAGGAAACATTCAGTACTTC. Amino acid sequence: CASSGTGNIQYF. This sequence joins TRBV2 and TRBJ2-4, with 7 bases identical to TRBD1. The V gene end was trimmed by 4 bases and the J gene end by 6 bases; junction bases not matched to a gene: 0. CDR1 and CDR2 (germline): SNHLY, FYNNEI. The CDR3 is 12 residues long.

This clone was observed a few times. The chain is built from TRBV11-2 and TRBJ2-7, with 10 bases that match TRBD1. Germline V gives CDR1 SGHAT, CDR2 FQNNGV. The CDR3 consists of 15 residues. J lost 3 bases, V lost 4 bases, and 6 bases had no gene match. CDR3 region: CASSSRDRGNYEQYF. In nucleotides, the CDR3 is TGTGCCAGCAGCTCTAGGGACAGGGGAAACTACGAGCAGTACTTC.

The rearrangement uses TRBV2 and TRBJ2-3; TRBD2 matches 7 bases. From germline, CDR1 is SNHLY and CDR2 FYNNEI. The CDR3 extends over 14 amino acids. The J segment lost 5 bases and the V segment lost 3 bases, leaving 5 bases of the junction unmatched. CDR3 DNA: TGTGCCAGCAGTGAGCTCCCTAGCGGAGATACGCAGTATTTT. This sequence encodes CASSELPSGDTQYF.

J is TRBJ2-7 and V is TRBV10-1, with TRBD2 matching over 13 bases. V gave up 3 bases and J gave up 5 bases; unmatched junction bases: 4. The CDR3 has 15 amino acids. CDR1 is WNHNN, CDR2 SYGVQD, per germline (reference sequence). The CDR3 DNA reads as TGCGCCAGCAGTGACCCTGGGACTAGCGGGAACGAGCAGTACTTC. Its translation: CASSDPGTSGNEQYF.

This clone was recorded a few times. This chain joins TRBV13 and TRBJ1-4; D gene ambiguous. The CDR3 sequence is 16 residues long. Trimming removed 1 base at V and 7 bases at J, with 16 bases between. The V gene's germline CDR1 is PRHDT and CDR2 FYEKMQ (reference sequence). In DNA form, the CDR3 reads TGTGCCAGCAGCTTAGTAACGGGGATTGGAGGTGAAAAACTGTTTTTT. This translates into CASSLVTGIGGEKLFF.

V and J are TRBV2 and TRBJ1-1; TRBD1 aligns across 10 bases. V lost 6 bases and J lost 4; bases outside the gene matches: 5. The CDR3 has 14 amino acids. CDR1 and CDR2 from the germline V gene are SNHLY and FYNNEI. In DNA form, the CDR3 reads TGTGCCAGCAGACGGGACAGGGGACTCACTGAAGCTTTCTTT. The encoded protein is CASRRDRGLTEAFF. Full variable domain (remainder filled in from reference TRBV2 and TRBJ1-1): EPEVTQTPSHQVTQMGQEVILRCVPISNHLYFYWYRQILGQKVEFLVSFYNNEISEKSEIFDDQFSVERPDGSNFTLKIRSTKLEDSAMYFCASRRDRGLTEAFFGQGTRLTVV.

The chain recombines TRBV7-9 with TRBJ1-6; D remains unclear. Germline-derived CDR1 and CDR2 are SEHNR and FQNEAQ (reference sequence). This CDR3 comprises 13 residues. Between the trimmed V and J ends, which lost 1 base and 12 bases, there was a span of 10 bases. The CDR3 DNA reads as TGTGCCAGCAGCTTAGTAGAGAACTTACCCCTCCACTTT. Protein: CASSLVENLPLHF.